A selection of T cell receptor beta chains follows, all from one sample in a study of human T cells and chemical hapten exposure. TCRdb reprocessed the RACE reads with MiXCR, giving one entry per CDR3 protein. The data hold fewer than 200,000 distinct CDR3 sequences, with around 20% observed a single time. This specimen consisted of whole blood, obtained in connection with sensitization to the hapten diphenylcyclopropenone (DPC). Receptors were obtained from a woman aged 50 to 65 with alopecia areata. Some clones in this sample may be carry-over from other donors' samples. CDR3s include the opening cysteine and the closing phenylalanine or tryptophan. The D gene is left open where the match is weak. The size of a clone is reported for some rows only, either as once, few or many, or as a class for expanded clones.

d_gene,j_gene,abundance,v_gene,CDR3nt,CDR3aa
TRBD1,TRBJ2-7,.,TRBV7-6,TGTGCCAGCAGCGTAACACCGGGACAGGGGACCGGCGAGCAGTACTTC,CASSVTPGQGTGEQYF
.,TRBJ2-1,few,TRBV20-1,TGCAGTGCTAGTCACAGGTGGAATGAGCAGTTCTTC,CSASHRWNEQFF
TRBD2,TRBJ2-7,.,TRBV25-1,TGTGCCAGCGGGGAGGGACTAGCGGGAGTAGGAGAGCAGTACTTC,CASGEGLAGVGEQYF
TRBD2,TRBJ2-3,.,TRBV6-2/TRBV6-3,TGTGCCAGCTACGGGGCGGGAGGGCCTCGCACAGATACGCAGTATTTT,CASYGAGGPRTDTQYF
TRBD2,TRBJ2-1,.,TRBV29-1,TGCAGCGTTGCGACTAGCTACGGCAATGAGCAGTTCTTC,CSVATSYGNEQFF
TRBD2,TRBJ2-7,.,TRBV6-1,TGTGCCAGCAGTCTGGGACTAGCGGGAGGTCCTACCGGCGAGCAGTACTTC,CASSLGLAGGPTGEQYF
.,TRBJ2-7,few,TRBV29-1,TGCAGCGTTCGTGGACTCGAAGCCCCCCTAACCTACGAGCAGTACTTC,CSVRGLEAPLTYEQYF
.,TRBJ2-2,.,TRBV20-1,.,CSAYILAANTGELFF
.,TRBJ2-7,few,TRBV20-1,TGCAGTGCTCCCGGGACAAACTCCTACGAGCAGTACTTC,CSAPGTNSYEQYF
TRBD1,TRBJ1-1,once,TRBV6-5,TGTGCCAGCAGGGGACAGGGGTCAACTGAAGCTTTCTTT,CASRGQGSTEAFF
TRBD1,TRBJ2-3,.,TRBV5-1,TGCGCCAGCAGCTGGACAGGGGGTAATAGGGATACGCAGTATTTT,CASSWTGGNRDTQYF
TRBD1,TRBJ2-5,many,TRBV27,TGTGCCAGCAGTCCCCTGGACAGGAGCCAAGAGACCCAGTACTTC,CASSPLDRSQETQYF
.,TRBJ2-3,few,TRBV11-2,TGTGCCAGCACGGCGTTGGGGGCTAGCACAGATACGCAGTATTTT,CASTALGASTDTQYF
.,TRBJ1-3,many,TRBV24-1,TGTGCCACCAGTGGCGGGCACGAGGGGCTTCGGGGGAACACCATATATTTT,CATSGGHEGLRGNTIYF
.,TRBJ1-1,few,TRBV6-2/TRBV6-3,TGTGCCAGCAGTTGGGCCCCGAACACTGAAGCTTTCTTT,CASSWAPNTEAFF
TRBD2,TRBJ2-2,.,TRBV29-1,TGCAGCGTTGTCATAGCGGGAGGCGGCACCGGGGAGCTGTTTTTT,CSVVIAGGGTGELFF
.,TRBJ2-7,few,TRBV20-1,TGCAGTGCTAGCGGGACGGCCCCGAGCTCCTACGAGCAGTACTTC,CSASGTAPSSYEQYF
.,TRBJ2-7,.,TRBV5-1,TGCGCCAGCAGCTCCTCTGGCGTCCCCGAGCAGTACTTC,CASSSSGVPEQYF
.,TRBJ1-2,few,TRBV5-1,TGCGCCAGCAGCTTCGGGCAGACCCTGGATGGCTACACCTTC,CASSFGQTLDGYTF
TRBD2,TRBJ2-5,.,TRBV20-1,TGCAGTGCCAATAGACTAGCGGGAGGGGAGGAGACCCAGTACTTC,CSANRLAGGEETQYF
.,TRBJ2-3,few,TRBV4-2,TGTGCCAGCAGCCAAGGGGAAATAGGAGGGAGCCGAGATACGCAGTATTTT,CASSQGEIGGSRDTQYF
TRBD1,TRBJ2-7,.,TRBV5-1,TGCGCCAGCAGCTCGGGACAGGGGGTCCCCGAGCAGTACTTC,CASSSGQGVPEQYF
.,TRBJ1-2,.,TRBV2,TGTGCCAGCACAGGGGAGTCGGACTATGGCTACACCTTC,CASTGESDYGYTF
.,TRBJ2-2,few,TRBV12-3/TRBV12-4,TGTGCCAGCAGTTTGACCGGGACCGCCGGGGAGCTGTTTTTT,CASSLTGTAGELFF
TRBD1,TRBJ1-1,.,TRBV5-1,TGCGCCAGCAGCCCGGCCGGGACAGCAAACACTGAAGCTTTCTTT,CASSPAGTANTEAFF
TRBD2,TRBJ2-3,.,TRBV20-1,TGCAGTGCTAGCTTCGCGGGAGTGGTAGGCACAGATACGCAGTATTTT,CSASFAGVVGTDTQYF
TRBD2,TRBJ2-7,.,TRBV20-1,TGCAGTGCTCTTCGGACTAGCGCAACCTACGAGCAGTACTTC,CSALRTSATYEQYF
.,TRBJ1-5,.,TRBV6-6,TGTGCCAGCAGTTACCAATTTCAGCCCCAGCATTTT,CASSYQFQPQHF
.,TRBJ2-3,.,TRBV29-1,TGCAGCGCCCAGGTCTCCGGTGGAGATACGCAGTATTTT,CSAQVSGGDTQYF
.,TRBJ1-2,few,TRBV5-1,TGCGCCAGCAACTGGGGGTCAAACTATGGCTACACCTTC,CASNWGSNYGYTF
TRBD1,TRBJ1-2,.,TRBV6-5,TGTGCCAGCAGTAACAGGGGACCCTATGGCTACACCTTC,CASSNRGPYGYTF
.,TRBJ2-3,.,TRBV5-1,TGCGCCAGCAGCCCCATCGACGACTCACAGGGGAGGGGATTT,CASSPIDDSQGRGF
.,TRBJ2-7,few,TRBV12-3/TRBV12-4,TGTGCCAGCACTAACTCCGGAGGGTCCTCCGAGCAGTACTTC,CASTNSGGSSEQYF
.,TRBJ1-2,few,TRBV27,TGTGCCAGCAGTCCCGCCTTGAGCGTGGCCTATGGCTACACCTTC,CASSPALSVAYGYTF
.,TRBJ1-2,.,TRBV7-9,TGTGCCAGCAGCTTAGCGAATAGTGGGGCCAGGGTCCATGGCTACACCTTC,CASSLANSGARVHGYTF
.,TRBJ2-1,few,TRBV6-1,TGTGCCAGCTCCCCTACTACTAAGGTCAATGAGCAGTTCTTC,CASSPTTKVNEQFF
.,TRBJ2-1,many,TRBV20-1,TGCAGTGCTAGGACCCTTGAAGGACCGTTCTTC,CSARTLEGPFF
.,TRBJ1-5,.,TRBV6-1,TGTGCCAGCAGCGAAGGGACGGACAACTATAGCAATCAGCCCCAGCATTTT,CASSEGTDNYSNQPQHF
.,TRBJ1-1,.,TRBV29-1,TGCAGCGTTGGGGACCCGGGAACTGAAGCTTTCTTT,CSVGDPGTEAFF
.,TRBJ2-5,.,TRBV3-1,TGTGCCTCGTCTTACGGCGAGACTAGCAAACTGGGGGCCCAAGAGACCCAGTACTTC,CASSYGETSKLGAQETQYF
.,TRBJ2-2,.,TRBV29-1,TGCAGCGTGGGATATGGCGGGTCGAACACCGGGGAGCTGTTTTTT,CSVGYGGSNTGELFF
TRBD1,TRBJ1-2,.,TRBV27,TGTGCCAGCAGTAGGACAGGGCTGATTCACTATGGCTACACCTTC,CASSRTGLIHYGYTF